This passage covers 8 T cell receptor beta chains from one sample sequenced in a study of shared clonotypes between healthy human individuals. Data came from immunoSEQ multiplex PCR; TCRdb stores just in-frame clones and leaves some out. The sample includes around 640,000 clones, around 96% of them seen just once. Naivety among CD8 cells was defined by CD45RO negativity and positive CCR7 selection, thereby excluding terminally differentiated effector memory CD45RA+ cells. The sequencing sample was made of naive CD8+ T cells sorted from blood. The source is a woman aged 25-40 years in good health.

The chain links TRBV7-8 to TRBJ1-5; D uncertain. Trimming took 4 bases from V and 0 from J, leaving 13 bases between them. There are 16 residues in the CDR3. CDR1 and CDR2 (germline): SGHVS, FQNEAQ. The CDR3 sequence: CASSSMAGYSNQPQHF. Here the CDR3 DNA reads TGTGCCAGCAGCTCAATGGCGGGGTATAGCAATCAGCCCCAGCATTTT.

The rearrangement uses TRBV28 and TRBJ2-7; the match to TRBD2 covers 7 bases. The germline V gene has CDR1 MDHEN and CDR2 SYDVKM. There are 12 residues in the CDR3. The ends lost 4 bases at V and 4 bases at J; junction bases unmatched: 1. The CDR3 nucleotides read TGTGCCAGCAGTTGGGGGGGGTACGAGCAGTACTTC. It yields the protein CASSWGGYEQYF.

The chain joins TRBV2 to TRBJ2-7; D uncertain. The CDR3 covers 13 residues. Germline V gene data show CDR1 as SNHLY and CDR2 as FYNNEI. Here the CDR3 reads CGLRNTETYEQYF. For the CDR3, the DNA is TGTGGCCTCAGAAACACCGAAACCTACGAGCAGTACTTC.

This chain links TRBV7-9 with TRBJ2-1; 7 bases map to TRBD2. J gave up 15 bases and V 5 bases, and 16 bases lay outside the gene matches. Germline V gives CDR1 SEHNR, CDR2 FQNEAQ (reference sequence). The CDR3 runs 14 residues. The CDR3: CASSPGATAGWPFF. The DNA for the CDR3 is TGTGCCAGCAGCCCCGGGGCAACAGCGGGATGGCCGTTCTTC.

The chain couples TRBV29-1 to TRBJ2-7, with D possibly being TRBD1 (6 bases). The CDR3 contains 13 residues. Germline-derived CDR1 and CDR2 are SQVTM and ANQGSEA. Trimming removed 4 bases at V and 6 bases at J, with 16 bases between. CDR3 sequence (DNA): TGCAGCGTTGGGGGGACATGGACCGCCGAGCAGTACTTC. This gives the protein CSVGGTWTAEQYF.

The CDR3 nucleotides read TGTGCCAGCAGCTTTCAGGACAGGGCCTCCTACGAGCAGTACTTC. Protein product: CASSFQDRASYEQYF. The gene calls are TRBV7-9 and TRBJ2-7; 8 positions agree with TRBD1. V lost 3 bases, J lost 0 bases, and 4 bases stayed unmatched. The CDR3 extends over 15 amino acids. Germline V lookup: CDR1 SEHNR, CDR2 FQNEAQ (reference sequence).

This clone has only one observation. This CDR3 reads CASSSPGTGVTYEQYF. In DNA, the CDR3 is TGTGCCAGCAGTTCCCCCGGGACAGGTGTCACCTACGAGCAGTACTTC. The gene calls are TRBV5-4 and TRBJ2-7, with 8 bases aligning to TRBD1. The CDR3 extends over 16 amino acids. Germline V gene lookup returns CDR1 SGHNT and CDR2 YYREEE (reference sequence). After removal of 5 bases from V and 2 bases from J, the junction contained 12 bases not matched to a gene.

The rearrangement uses TRBV20-1 and TRBJ2-1; the D is unclear. Germline V gene lookup returns CDR1 DFQATT and CDR2 SNEGSKA (reference sequence). Deletions cut 4 bases from V and 4 bases from J, with 5 bases between. The CDR3 has 11 amino acids. CDR3 coding DNA: TGCAGTGCTAACCTATACAATGAGCAGTTCTTC. It encodes CSANLYNEQFF.